The 2 T cell receptor beta chains listed next were all sequenced from one sample in a study of post-analysis software for immune sequencing data. Study conclusions and caveats: Patients used a few TRBV segments, including TRBV5-6, TRBV5-1 and TRBV20-1, more often than controls.

These receptors lack a known antigen. Researchers reported that TCR beta cDNA libraries carried unique molecular identifiers. Each CDR3 protein is one row after TCRdb ran MiXCR on the PCR reads. The sample shows around 700,000 distinct CDR3 sequences, more than 50% of them seen only once. The sequenced sample consisted of blood. Receptor source: a girl under 10 years old with multiple sclerosis.

The rearrangement uses TRBV12-3 or TRBV12-4 and TRBJ1-5; tentatively, D is TRBD1 (6 bases). The CDR3 runs to 17 residues. The V and J ends lost 4 bases and 0 bases respectively, with 16 bases between them. The chain's CDR3 is CASSSAGATYSNQPQHF. The CDR3 region has the DNA TGTGCCAGCAGTTCCGCAGGGGCTACCTATAGCAATCAGCCCCAGCATTTT.

This clonotype came up once. This chain uses TRBV5-5 with TRBJ2-1; 9 bases line up with TRBD2. This CDR3 has 18 residues. Germline CDR1 and CDR2: SGHKS and YYEKEE (reference sequence). With V trimmed by 1 base and J by 0 bases, 8 bases remained unmatched. CDR3 loop: CASSLFGAGGPSYNEQFF. The CDR3 DNA reads TGTGCCAGCAGCTTGTTCGGAGCGGGAGGCCCCTCCTACAATGAGCAGTTCTTC.